The source of this T cell receptor (beta chain) is a study of blood T cell repertoires in COVID-19. The J segment lost 6 bases and the V segment lost 5 bases, leaving 8 bases of the junction unmatched. This CDR3 comprises 16 residues. From germline, CDR1 is SGHNT and CDR2 YENEEA. Profiled with immunoSEQ multiplex PCR; TCRdb holds only in-frame clones, not every one. The sample holds approximately 240,000 clones; approximately 83% are singletons and the top ten take approximately 3%. The chain uses TRBV11-3 and TRBJ2-3; 13 bases match TRBD2. The clonotype was recovered from a woman in her thirties who had recovered from COVID-19. Source material: peripheral blood. CDR3: CASSRTSGGARDTQYF. CDR3 sequence (DNA): TGTGCCAGCAGCCGAACTAGCGGGGGGGCCAGGGATACGCAGTATTTT.